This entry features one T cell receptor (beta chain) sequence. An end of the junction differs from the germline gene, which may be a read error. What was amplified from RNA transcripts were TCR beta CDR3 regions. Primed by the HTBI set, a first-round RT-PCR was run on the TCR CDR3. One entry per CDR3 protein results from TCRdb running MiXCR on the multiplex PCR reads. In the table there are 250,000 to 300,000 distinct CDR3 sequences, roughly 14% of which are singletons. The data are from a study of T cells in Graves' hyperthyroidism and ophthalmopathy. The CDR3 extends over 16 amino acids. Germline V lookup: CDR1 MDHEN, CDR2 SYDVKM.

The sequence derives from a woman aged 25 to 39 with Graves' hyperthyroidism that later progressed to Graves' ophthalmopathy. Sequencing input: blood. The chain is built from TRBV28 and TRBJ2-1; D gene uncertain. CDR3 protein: CASSPDGRSSYTEQFF. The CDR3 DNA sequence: TGTGCCAGCAGTCCGGACGGCCGGAGCTCCTACACTGAGCAGTTCTTC.